This TCR beta chain was obtained from a study of CD8+ T cells in alopecia areata. Regarding the study as a whole: Lesional tissue from the scalp (especially in alopecia totalis/universalis) showed higher clonality than normal scalp.

Treatment in this sample: oral pan-JAK inhibitor, 5-10 mg twice daily. This clone was found a few times. The antigen is undetermined. At the DNA level, this CDR3 is encoded by other sequences in the same sample as well. There are 15 residues in the CDR3. CDR1 is SQVTM and CDR2 is ANQGSEA in the germline V gene. V lost 3 bases and J lost 0; bases outside the gene matches: 4. cDNA prepared by RNA extraction and subsequent reverse transcription served as the template for sequencing. Profiling relied on immunoSEQ multiplex PCR, and the TCRdb table lists in-frame clones only, not all of them. The sample has about 270,000 clones; roughly 60% are singletons.

This chain joins TRBV29-1 and TRBJ2-3; 9 positions agree with TRBD1. The sequence derives from a human donor with alopecia areata. Sequenced here: CD4+ T cells sorted from blood, sampled at week 52, from a patient treated with tofacitinib. The DNA of the CDR3 is TGCAGCGTTGAGGACAGGGGCCTTAGCACAGATACGCAGTATTTT. Residues: CSVEDRGLSTDTQYF.